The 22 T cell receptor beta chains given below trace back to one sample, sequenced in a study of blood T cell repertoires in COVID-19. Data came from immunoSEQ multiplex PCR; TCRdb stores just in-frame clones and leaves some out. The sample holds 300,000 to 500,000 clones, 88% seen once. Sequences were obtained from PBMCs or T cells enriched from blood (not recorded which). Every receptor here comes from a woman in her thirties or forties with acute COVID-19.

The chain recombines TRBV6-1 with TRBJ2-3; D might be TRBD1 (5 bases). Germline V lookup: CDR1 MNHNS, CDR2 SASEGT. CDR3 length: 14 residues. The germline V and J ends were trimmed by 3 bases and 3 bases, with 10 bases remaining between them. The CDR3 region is CASSDRVRTDTQYF. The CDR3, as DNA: TGTGCCAGCAGTGACAGGGTAAGGACAGATACGCAGTATTTT.

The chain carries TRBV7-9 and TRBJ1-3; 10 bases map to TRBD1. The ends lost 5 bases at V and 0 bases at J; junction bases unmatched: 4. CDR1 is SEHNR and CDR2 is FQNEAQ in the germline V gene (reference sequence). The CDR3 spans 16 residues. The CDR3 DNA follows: TGTGCCAGCAGCAATGGACAGGGGGACTCTGGAAACACCATATATTTT. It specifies CASSNGQGDSGNTIYF.

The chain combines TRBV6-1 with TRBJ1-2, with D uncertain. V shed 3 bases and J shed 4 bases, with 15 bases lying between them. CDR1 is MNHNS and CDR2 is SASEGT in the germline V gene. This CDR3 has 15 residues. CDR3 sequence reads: CASSEGRMERYGYTF. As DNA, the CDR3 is TGTGCCAGCAGTGAGGGTCGAATGGAGCGCTATGGCTACACCTTC.

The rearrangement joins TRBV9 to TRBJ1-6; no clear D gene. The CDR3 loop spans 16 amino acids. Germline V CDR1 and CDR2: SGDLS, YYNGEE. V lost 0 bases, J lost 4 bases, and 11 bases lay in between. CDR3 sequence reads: CASSVDGSSYNSPLHF. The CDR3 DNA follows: TGTGCCAGCAGCGTAGACGGGTCCTCTTATAATTCACCCCTCCACTTT.

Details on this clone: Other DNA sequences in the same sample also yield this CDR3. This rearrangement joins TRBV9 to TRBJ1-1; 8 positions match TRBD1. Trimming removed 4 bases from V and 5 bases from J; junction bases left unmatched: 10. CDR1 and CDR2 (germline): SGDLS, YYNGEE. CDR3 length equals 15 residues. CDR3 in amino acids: CASSPRQGARTEAFF. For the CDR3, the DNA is TGTGCCAGCAGCCCTCGTCAGGGGGCGAGGACTGAAGCTTTCTTT.

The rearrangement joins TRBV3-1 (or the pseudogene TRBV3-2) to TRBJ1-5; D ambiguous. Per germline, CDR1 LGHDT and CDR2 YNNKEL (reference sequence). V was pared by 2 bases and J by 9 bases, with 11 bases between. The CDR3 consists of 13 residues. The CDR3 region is CASSQLQVGPQHF. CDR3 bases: TGTGCCAGCAGCCAACTGCAGGTTGGGCCCCAGCATTTT.

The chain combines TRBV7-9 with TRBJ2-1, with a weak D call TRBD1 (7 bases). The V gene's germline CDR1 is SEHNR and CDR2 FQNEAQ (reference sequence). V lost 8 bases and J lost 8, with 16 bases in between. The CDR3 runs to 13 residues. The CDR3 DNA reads TGTGCCAGCCTAGGAGGGGGCCGGGATGAGCAGTTCTTC. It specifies CASLGGGRDEQFF. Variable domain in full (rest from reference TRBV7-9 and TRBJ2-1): DTGVSQNPRHKITKRGQNVTFRCDPISEHNRLYWYRQTLGQGPEFLTYFQNEAQLEKSRLLSDRFSAERPKGSFSTLEIQRTEQGDSAMYLCASLGGGRDEQFFGPGTRLTVL.

CDR3 DNA sequence: TGTGCCAGCAGTTACGCACAGGGAGGGGGGGAGACCCAGTACTTC. Translation gives CASSYAQGGGETQYF. J is TRBJ2-5 and V is TRBV6-5; a weak D match, TRBD2 (7 bases). This CDR3 contains 15 residues. Looked up from germline, CDR1 is MNHEY and CDR2 is SVGAGI. The V gene lost 2 bases and the J gene lost 5 bases, with 15 bases spanning the gap.

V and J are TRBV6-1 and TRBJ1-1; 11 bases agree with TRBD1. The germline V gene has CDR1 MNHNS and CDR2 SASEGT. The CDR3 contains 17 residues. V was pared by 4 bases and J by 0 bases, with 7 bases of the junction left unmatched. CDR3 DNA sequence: TGTGCCAGCAGTGGACCGGGACAGGGGGGATTGAACACTGAAGCTTTCTTT. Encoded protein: CASSGPGQGGLNTEAFF.

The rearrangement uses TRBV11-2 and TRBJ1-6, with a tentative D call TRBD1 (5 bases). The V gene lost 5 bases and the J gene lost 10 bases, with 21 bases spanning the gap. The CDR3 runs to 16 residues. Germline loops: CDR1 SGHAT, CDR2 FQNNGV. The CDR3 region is CASSRSNQGIRSPLHF. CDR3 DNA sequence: TGTGCCAGCAGCCGGAGTAATCAGGGAATTAGGTCACCCCTCCACTTT.

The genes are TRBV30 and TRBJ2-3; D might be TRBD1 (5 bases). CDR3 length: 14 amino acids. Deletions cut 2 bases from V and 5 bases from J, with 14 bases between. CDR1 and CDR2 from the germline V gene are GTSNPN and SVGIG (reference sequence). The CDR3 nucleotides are TGTGCCTGGAGTTGGGGCCTAGATAGAGATACGCAGTATTTT. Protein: CAWSWGLDRDTQYF. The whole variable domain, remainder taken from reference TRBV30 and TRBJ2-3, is SQTIHQWPATLVQPVGSPLSLECTVEGTSNPNLYWYRQAAGRGLQLLFYSVGIGQISSEVPQNLSASRPQDRQFILSSKKLLLSDSGFYLCAWSWGLDRDTQYFGPGTRLTVL.

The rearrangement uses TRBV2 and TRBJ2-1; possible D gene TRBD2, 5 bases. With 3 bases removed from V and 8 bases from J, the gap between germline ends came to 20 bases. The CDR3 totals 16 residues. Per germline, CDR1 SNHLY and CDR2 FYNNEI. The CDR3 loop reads CASSEVSSPPRDEQFF. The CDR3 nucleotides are TGTGCCAGCAGTGAGGTGTCCAGTCCGCCGAGGGATGAGCAGTTCTTC.

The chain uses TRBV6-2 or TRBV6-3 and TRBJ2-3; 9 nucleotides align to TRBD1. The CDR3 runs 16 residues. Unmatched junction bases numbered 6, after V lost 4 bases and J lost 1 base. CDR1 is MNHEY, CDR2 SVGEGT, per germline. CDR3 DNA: TGTGCCAGCAGTTCGACAGGGGGTATGGGCACAGATACGCAGTATTTT. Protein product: CASSSTGGMGTDTQYF.

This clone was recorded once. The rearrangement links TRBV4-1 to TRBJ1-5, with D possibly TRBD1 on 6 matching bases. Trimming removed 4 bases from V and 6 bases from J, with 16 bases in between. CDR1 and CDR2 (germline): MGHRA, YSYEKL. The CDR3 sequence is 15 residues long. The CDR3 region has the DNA TGCGCCAGCAGCCGAAGTGGGGGCGATTCTCAGCCCCAGCATTTT. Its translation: CASSRSGGDSQPQHF.

Here the CDR3 DNA reads TGTGCCAGCAGCCCGGCGGGACAGGCGAATTCACCCCTCCACTTT. Translation: CASSPAGQANSPLHF. The V and J genes are TRBV5-4 and TRBJ1-6; 8 nucleotides line up with TRBD1. The V and J ends lost 4 bases and 7 bases, in that order; junction bases with no gene match: 7. The CDR3 is made up of 15 amino acids. Germline lookup yields CDR1 SGHNT and CDR2 YYREEE (reference sequence).

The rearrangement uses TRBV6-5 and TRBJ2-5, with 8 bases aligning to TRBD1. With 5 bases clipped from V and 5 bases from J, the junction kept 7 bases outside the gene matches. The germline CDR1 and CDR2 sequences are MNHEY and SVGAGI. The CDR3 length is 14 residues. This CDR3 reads CASSRQGSLETQYF. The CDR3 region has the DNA TGTGCCAGCAGTAGACAGGGGAGTTTGGAGACCCAGTACTTC.

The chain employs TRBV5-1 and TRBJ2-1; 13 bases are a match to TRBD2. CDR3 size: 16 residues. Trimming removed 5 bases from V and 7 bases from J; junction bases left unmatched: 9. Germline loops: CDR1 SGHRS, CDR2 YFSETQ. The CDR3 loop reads CASSRTSGGLSNEQFF. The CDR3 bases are TGCGCCAGCAGTCGGACTAGCGGGGGCCTCAGTAATGAGCAGTTCTTC.

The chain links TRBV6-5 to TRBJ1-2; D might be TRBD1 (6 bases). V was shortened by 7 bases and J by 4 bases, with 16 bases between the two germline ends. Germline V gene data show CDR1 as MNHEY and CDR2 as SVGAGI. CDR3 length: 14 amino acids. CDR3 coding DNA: TGTGCCAGCACCCCCGGGGGGGGCTTCTATGGCTACACCTTC. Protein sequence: CASTPGGGFYGYTF.

The CDR3 nucleotides read TGTGCCAGCACCAAAAGGGGGGGGGCCCCCTACAATGAGCAGTTCTTC. Amino acids: CASTKRGGAPYNEQFF. The chain links TRBV11-2 to TRBJ2-1; maybe TRBD2 (7 bases). V was cut by 7 bases and J by 2 bases, with 18 bases left in between. The CDR3 is 16 residues long. Germline loops: CDR1 SGHAT, CDR2 FQNNGV.

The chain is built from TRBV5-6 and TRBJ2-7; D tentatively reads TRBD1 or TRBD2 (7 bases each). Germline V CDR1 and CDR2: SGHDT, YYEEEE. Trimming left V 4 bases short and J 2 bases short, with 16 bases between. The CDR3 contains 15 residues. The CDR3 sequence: CASSLGGGNTYEQYF. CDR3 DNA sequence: TGTGCCAGCAGCCTGGGAGGGGGCAATACCTACGAGCAGTACTTC.

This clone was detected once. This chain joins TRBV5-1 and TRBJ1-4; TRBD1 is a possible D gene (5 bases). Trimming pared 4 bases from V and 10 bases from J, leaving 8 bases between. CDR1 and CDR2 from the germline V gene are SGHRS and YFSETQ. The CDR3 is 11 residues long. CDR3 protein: CASSGAGKLFF. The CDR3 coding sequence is TGCGCCAGCAGCGGGGCAGGAAAACTGTTTTTT.

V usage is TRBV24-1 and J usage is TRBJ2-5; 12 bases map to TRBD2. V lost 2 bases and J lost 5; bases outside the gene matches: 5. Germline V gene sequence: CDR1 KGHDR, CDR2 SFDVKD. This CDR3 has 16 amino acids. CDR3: CATSDSRGTSGETQYF. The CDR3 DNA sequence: TGTGCCACCAGTGATTCACGGGGGACTAGCGGGGAGACCCAGTACTTC.